The rows below give T cell receptor beta chains drawn from one sample of a study of Graves' ophthalmopathy and Graves' hyperthyroidism. MiXCR, applied by TCRdb to the multiplex PCR reads, yields one record per CDR3 protein. The table lists about 210,000 distinct CDR3 sequences, approximately 28% of them singletons. Sequencing was performed on peripheral blood. Receptors were obtained from a man aged 45-65 years with Graves' ophthalmopathy. Both conserved end residues are trimmed from each CDR3.

v_call | cdr3_aa
TRBV6-5 | ASSYLQGTEAF
TRBV12-3/TRBV12-4 | ASSMRTENTEAF
TRBV12-3/TRBV12-4 | ASSLGQRDIQY
TRBV12-3/TRBV12-4 | ASTLVAIPRRQETQY
TRBV6-5 | ASSYDGSWGRGNTIY
TRBV24-1 | ATSDRPSGRLAYEQY
TRBV6-5 | ASSYIQTTNYGYT
TRBV4-3 | ASSQDRGGATIYEQY
TRBV7-3 | ASSLEGGETQY
TRBV27 | ASRYYRDRAYEQY
TRBV7-9 | ASSPSTYEQY
TRBV12-3/TRBV12-4 | ASSSYPQPQH
TRBV12-3/TRBV12-4 | ASSKPPGLESSYEQY
TRBV28 | ASHGQGRNTIY
TRBV12-3/TRBV12-4 | ASRTSSLYTQY
TRBV6-2/TRBV6-3 | ASSENTQETQY
TRBV6-5 | ASSRTGDQGQPQH
TRBV7-9 | ASSDGQGLKKTQY
TRBV6-5 | ASSSRGVSEAF
TRBV5-1 | ASSYQGGNQPQH
TRBV28 | ASSSYQGVAYEQY
TRBV29-1 | SVEDQLAGWETQY
TRBV2 | ASTILTGGRGYT
TRBV27 | ASTSLPHSGPQETQY
TRBV5-1 | ASSLLRRGASTGELF
TRBV6-1 | ASRRDRVSETQY
TRBV28 | ASSLEGFSYEQY
TRBV4-3 | ASSQAWTFYGYT
TRBV6-5 | ASNPLGARYGYT
TRBV29-1 | SVERGRLGETQY
TRBV30 | AWSVGVYGYT
TRBV27 | ASSLGRGAYEQY
TRBV19 | ATTKTGDGIGQY
TRBV10-2 | ASSPLGSYETQY
TRBV11-3 | ASSFIRGQETQY
TRBV20-1 | SAKAGTGVTFYGYT
TRBV27 | ASSYQPSSSYEQY
TRBV19 | ASSIKQAYEQY
TRBV18 | ASSPPLSLAGYEQY
TRBV7-3 | ASSLTWGRQETQY
TRBV19 | ASSIRDRPY
TRBV11-3 | ASSLTENYEQY
TRBV12-3/TRBV12-4 | ASSSGTGGRENEAF
TRBV7-8 | ASSHGLAGAEAQY
TRBV4-1 | ASSPPGQGASNTGELF
TRBV2 | ASSRGVQQPQH
TRBV28 | ASSLSGQGRDTQY
TRBV7-8 | ASSGREKRETQY
TRBV28 | ASGAKRAGGGKNIQY
TRBV6-5 | ASSYSGTNGELF
TRBV12-3/TRBV12-4 | ASSPGQLNTEAF
TRBV5-1 | ASSSDGSYEQY
TRBV11-1 | ASSTGTGARETQY